This record looks at one T cell receptor (beta chain) sequence and its context. Its antigen is currently unknown. A J-beta primer mix and a sample-barcoded 5' primer were used in a second PCR of about 7 to 11 cycles. Every sample gave at least 2.5 million paired-end reads containing CDR3. TCRdb re-called the 5' RACE reads through MiXCR, storing one row per CDR3 protein. The sample includes about 640,000 distinct CDR3 sequences, approximately 50% of them seen just once. The source of the sample is a study of blood T cells in healthy people across ages. Study findings and constraints: Roughly linearly, TCR beta diversity per million T cells fell as age increased.

Those donating, healthy Caucasian individuals from Russia, were aged about 6 to 95. PBMCs, at least 6.5 million per sample, were isolated. J gave up 4 bases and V 4 bases, and 5 bases lay outside the gene matches. This CDR3 spans 14 amino acids. Germline V lookup: CDR1 SQVTM, CDR2 ANQGSEA. The receptor was derived from a man aged 55 to 70 in good health. The sample was blood. The chain joins TRBV29-1 to TRBJ2-3; 10 bases match TRBD1. As DNA, the CDR3 is TGCAGCGTTGCGGGAGGACAGGGGGCAGATACGCAGTATTTT. Amino acid sequence: CSVAGGQGADTQYF.